This passage covers 25 T cell receptor beta chains from one sample sequenced in a study of cytomegalovirus exposure and HLA in healthy donors. A multiplex PCR was run with 60 Vbeta primers and 13 Jbeta primers. Sequenced by immunoSEQ multiplex PCR; TCRdb stores in-frame clones only, minus some. The repertoire holds 110,000 to 150,000 clones, with approximately 71% as singletons. Specimen: PBMCs. The receptors come from a woman in her forties or fifties in good health and CMV-seronegative.

This chain connects TRBV11-2 to TRBJ1-2, with 8 bases fitting TRBD1. J lost 8 bases, V lost 5 bases, and 4 bases had no gene match. The CDR3 runs 12 residues. The germline V gene encodes CDR1 SGHAT and CDR2 FQNNGV. CDR3 sequence reads: CASSLTGDGYTF. CDR3 in DNA: TGTGCCAGCAGCCTGACAGGGGACGGCTACACCTTC.

V is TRBV7-8 and J is TRBJ1-6; D is possibly TRBD1 (6 bases). The germline V gene encodes CDR1 SGHVS and CDR2 FQNEAQ. Trimming stripped 4 bases from V and 10 bases from J, with 14 bases between. The CDR3 length is 14 residues. Here the CDR3 DNA reads TGTGCCAGCAGCTCCCGACAGGAAAGATCACCCCTCCACTTT. This encodes CASSSRQERSPLHF.

CDR3 protein: CASSFFIGEYEQYF. The CDR3 nucleotides read TGCGCCAGCAGCTTCTTTATCGGGGAATACGAGCAGTACTTC. V is TRBV5-1 and J is TRBJ2-7, with a possible D match to TRBD2 (5 bases). The CDR3 consists of 14 residues. Germline V gene sequence: CDR1 SGHRS, CDR2 YFSETQ. Trimming took 2 bases from V and 4 from J, leaving 13 bases between them.

By proportion, this clone is medium-sized. Other DNA sequences in the sample encode the same CDR3. V and J are TRBV5-1 and TRBJ2-7; D uncertain. Trimming removed 2 bases at V and 2 bases at J, with 8 bases between. Germline CDR1 reads SGHRS; CDR2 reads YFSETQ. This CDR3 contains 13 residues. The CDR3 bases are TGCGCCAGCAGCTTTGGGCAGGCCTACGAGCAGTACTTC. This codes for CASSFGQAYEQYF.

The chain uses TRBV6-5 and TRBJ2-6; the D gene is possibly TRBD1 (5 bases). CDR3 length equals 15 residues. V gave up 4 bases and J gave up 2 bases, with 9 bases separating them. Germline V CDR1 and CDR2: MNHEY, SVGAGI. Here the CDR3 DNA reads TGTGCCAGCAGTTTTCAGGGTACTGGGGCCAACGTCCTGACTTTC. This codes for CASSFQGTGANVLTF.

The V and J genes are TRBV19 and TRBJ2-3; 7 bases match TRBD2. Germline assignment: CDR1 LNHDA and CDR2 SQIVND (reference sequence). The trim removed 3 bases at V and 3 bases at J, leaving 3 bases unmatched. The length of the CDR3 is 14 residues. CDR3 sequence: CASSIGTTTDTQYF. CDR3 in DNA: TGTGCCAGTAGTATCGGGACTACAACAGATACGCAGTATTTT.

The chain recombines TRBV5-1 with TRBJ1-2, with 8 positions matching TRBD1. V was clipped by 4 bases and J by 4 bases; unmatched bases: 9. From germline, CDR1 is SGHRS and CDR2 YFSETQ. The CDR3 covers 15 residues. This chain's CDR3 is CASSLNGQGSYGYTF. DNA of the CDR3: TGCGCCAGCAGCCTCAACGGACAGGGCAGCTATGGCTACACCTTC.

The chain uses TRBV2 and TRBJ1-1; 9 nucleotides match TRBD1. There are 16 residues in the CDR3. Germline values: CDR1 SNHLY, CDR2 FYNNEI. The V segment lost 7 bases and the J segment 4 bases; nucleotides outside the gene matches: 13. DNA for the CDR3: TGTGCCAGCAATGGGGACAGGGCCGCATGGGGCACTGAAGCTTTCTTT. The encoded protein is CASNGDRAAWGTEAFF.

The chain carries TRBV7-2 and TRBJ2-5, with TRBD2 matching 9 bases. V trimming: 1 base; J trimming: 12 bases; junction bases outside the gene matches: 6. The CDR3 extends over 13 amino acids. Germline lookup yields CDR1 SGHTA and CDR2 FQGNSA. CDR3 amino acids: CASSLGLAELEYF. The CDR3 DNA sequence: TGTGCCAGCAGCTTAGGACTAGCGGAGTTGGAGTACTTC. Based on the CDR3 plus reference TRBV7-2 and TRBJ2-5, the full variable domain is GAGVSQSPSNKVTEKGKDVELRCDPISGHTALYWYRQSLGQGLEFLIYFQGNSAPDKSGLPSDRFSAERTGGSVSTLTIQRTQQEDSAVYLCASSLGLAELEYFGPGTRLLVL.

The CDR3, as DNA: TGTGCCTGGAGTGAGTTCCAGGGGACTAATGAAAAACTGTTTTTT. This gives the protein CAWSEFQGTNEKLFF. This rearrangement joins TRBV30 to TRBJ1-4, with D possibly matching TRBD1 (6 bases). The CDR3 spans 15 residues. From germline, CDR1 is GTSNPN and CDR2 SVGIG (reference sequence). The V and J ends lost 1 base and 2 bases respectively, with 11 bases between them. Filled out from reference TRBV30 and TRBJ1-4, the complete variable domain reads SQTIHQWPATLVQPVGSPLSLECTVEGTSNPNLYWYRQAAGRGLQLLFYSVGIGQISSEVPQNLSASRPQDRQFILSSKKLLLSDSGFYLCAWSEFQGTNEKLFFGSGTQLSVL.

The J gene is TRBJ2-7, the V gene TRBV6-6, with a tentative D call TRBD2 (5 bases). The germline V and J ends were trimmed by 0 bases and 0 bases, with 9 bases remaining between them. Germline V lookup: CDR1 MNHNY, CDR2 SVGAGI (reference sequence). The CDR3 is 15 residues long. The CDR3 coding sequence is TGTGCCAGCAGTTACTCCCAGCGGACCTCCTACGAGCAGTACTTC. Its protein is CASSYSQRTSYEQYF.

The genes are TRBV6-1 and TRBJ1-6, with D perhaps matching TRBD1 (5 bases). The germline gives CDR1 MNHNS, CDR2 SASEGT. Trimming took 6 bases from V and 14 from J, leaving 20 bases between them. The CDR3 is made up of 14 amino acids. CDR3 loop: CASRGGGRVFSLHF. CDR3 in DNA: TGTGCCAGCAGGGGCGGGGGACGGGTTTTTTCCCTCCACTTT.

The rearrangement joins TRBV5-5 to TRBJ1-5; a possible D gene is TRBD1 (6 bases). Deletions cut 4 bases from V and 4 bases from J, with 15 bases between. Germline CDR1 SGHKS, CDR2 YYEKEE (reference sequence). The CDR3 has 15 amino acids. The CDR3 DNA reads TGTGCCAGCAGCCTCGCCGGACAGTGGAATCAGCCCCAGCATTTT. Translated, it gives CASSLAGQWNQPQHF.

This clone qualifies as medium-sized. The rearrangement links TRBV4-3 to TRBJ2-2; D perhaps matches TRBD1 (5 bases). V lost 2 bases, J lost 11 bases, and 9 bases lay in between. CDR1 and CDR2 from the germline V gene are LGHNA and YSLEER. This CDR3 has 12 amino acids. The DNA of the CDR3 is TGCGCCAGCAGCCAATACAGGAGTGAGCTGTTTTTT. Its translation is CASSQYRSELFF.

The sample holds one count of this clone. V usage is TRBV19 and J usage is TRBJ1-5; 8 bases line up with TRBD1. The CDR3 has 14 residues. V was clipped by 3 bases and J by 5 bases; unmatched bases: 3. Germline-derived CDR1 and CDR2 are LNHDA and SQIVND (reference sequence). The CDR3 nucleotides read TGTGCCAGTAGTATCGCAGGGGGCTATCAGCCCCAGCATTTT. Amino acids: CASSIAGGYQPQHF.

The gene calls are TRBV5-1 and TRBJ2-1, with 15 bases aligning to TRBD2. Per germline, CDR1 SGHRS and CDR2 YFSETQ. The trim removed 5 bases at V and 10 bases at J, leaving 13 bases unmatched. This CDR3 is 17 amino acids long. The CDR3 DNA sequence: TGCGCCAGCAGGGGACTAGCGGGGGGCATTACAATCGGGGAGCAGTTCTTC. This gives the protein CASRGLAGGITIGEQFF. Full variable domain (outside the CDR3, taken from reference TRBV5-1 and TRBJ2-1): KAGVTQTPRYLIKTRGQQVTLSCSPISGHRSVSWYQQTPGQGLQFLFEYFSETQRNKGNFPGRFSGRQFSNSRSEMNVSTLELGDSALYLCASRGLAGGITIGEQFFGPGTRLTVL.

The chain recombines TRBV11-1 with TRBJ2-3; 7 positions match TRBD1. The germline gives CDR1 SGHAT, CDR2 FQDESV (reference sequence). Unmatched junction bases numbered 1, after V lost 5 bases and J lost 5 bases. The CDR3 runs 12 residues. The CDR3 DNA reads as TGTGCCAGCAGCACAGGGGTAGATACGCAGTATTTT. It codes for CASSTGVDTQYF.

This chain links TRBV19 with TRBJ1-5; a weak D match, TRBD1 (5 bases). V was trimmed by 1 base and J by 5 bases, leaving 18 bases between them. This CDR3 is 17 amino acids long. Germline loops: CDR1 LNHDA, CDR2 SQIVND (reference sequence). CDR3 nucleotide sequence: TGTGCCAGTAGTATAGTTCGGGCAGGCATCAGGGATCAGCCCCAGCATTTT. This translates into CASSIVRAGIRDQPQHF. Drawing the rest from reference TRBV19 and TRBJ1-5, the complete variable domain is DGGITQSPKYLFRKEGQNVTLSCEQNLNHDAMYWYRQDPGQGLRLIYYSQIVNDFQKGDIAEGYSVSREKKESFPLTVTSAQKNPTAFYLCASSIVRAGIRDQPQHFGDGTRLSIL.

This clone turned up a few times. The chain combines TRBV2 with TRBJ1-1; D gene unclear. CDR1 SNHLY and CDR2 FYNNEI come from the germline V gene. This CDR3 contains 12 residues. V lost 9 bases to trimming and J lost 4 bases, with 12 bases between them. CDR3 bases: TGTGCCAGTCGAAAAGAGGCCACTGAAGCTTTCTTT. Translating gives CASRKEATEAFF.

The chain links TRBV2 to TRBJ1-5, with 7 bases lining up with TRBD1. Germline values: CDR1 SNHLY, CDR2 FYNNEI. The V gene end was trimmed by 3 bases and the J gene end by 4 bases; junction bases not matched to a gene: 6. The CDR3 covers 15 residues. The CDR3 DNA is TGTGCCAGCAGTGATTTGGGACAGATTAATCAGCCCCAGCATTTT. This codes for CASSDLGQINQPQHF. Drawing the rest from reference TRBV2 and TRBJ1-5, the complete variable domain is EPEVTQTPSHQVTQMGQEVILRCVPISNHLYFYWYRQILGQKVEFLVSFYNNEISEKSEIFDDQFSVERPDGSNFTLKIRSTKLEDSAMYFCASSDLGQINQPQHFGDGTRLSIL.

The chain links TRBV10-3 to TRBJ1-1, with D tentatively TRBD1 (5 bases). Germline CDR1 is ENHRY and CDR2 is SYGVKD. Trimming left V 7 bases short and J 3 bases short, with 15 bases between. The CDR3 consists of 14 residues. The DNA of the CDR3 is TGTGCCATCAATAAACGGGGGGATGACACTGAAGCTTTCTTT. The encoded protein is CAINKRGDDTEAFF.

Here the CDR3 DNA reads TGTGCCAGCAGTCCCATAGGGCGGCGGGGGGACTACGAGCAGTACTTC. Protein: CASSPIGRRGDYEQYF. The chain couples TRBV27 to TRBJ2-7; the match to TRBD2 covers 8 bases. J gave up 3 bases and V 5 bases, and 12 bases lay outside the gene matches. Looked up from germline, CDR1 is MNHEY and CDR2 is SMNVEV (reference sequence). The CDR3 spans 16 residues.

This clone showed up just once. The chain couples TRBV29-1 to TRBJ2-1; possibly TRBD1 for D (6 bases). Per germline, CDR1 SQVTM and CDR2 ANQGSEA. V was clipped by 4 bases and J by 7 bases, with 8 bases between them. The CDR3 totals 11 residues. The CDR3 sequence: CSVADRNEQFF. CDR3 DNA: TGCAGCGTTGCCGACAGGAATGAGCAGTTCTTC.

The chain recombines TRBV7-9 with TRBJ1-1; D uncertain. The germline gives CDR1 SEHNR, CDR2 FQNEAQ (reference sequence). The CDR3 sequence is 15 residues long. The V gene lost 2 bases and the J gene lost 0 bases, with 10 bases spanning the gap. CDR3 region: CASSLLEGMNTEAFF. CDR3 coding DNA: TGTGCCAGCAGCTTACTTGAGGGAATGAACACTGAAGCTTTCTTT.

This chain uses TRBV28 with TRBJ2-2, with a tentative D call TRBD1 (6 bases). This CDR3 spans 17 amino acids. V lost 6 bases to trimming and J lost 7 bases, with 24 bases between them. The germline gives CDR1 MDHEN, CDR2 SYDVKM. The CDR3 sequence is CASRFPGTYGYSGELFF. Here the CDR3 DNA reads TGTGCCAGCAGATTTCCCGGGACATACGGGTATAGCGGGGAGCTGTTTTTT.